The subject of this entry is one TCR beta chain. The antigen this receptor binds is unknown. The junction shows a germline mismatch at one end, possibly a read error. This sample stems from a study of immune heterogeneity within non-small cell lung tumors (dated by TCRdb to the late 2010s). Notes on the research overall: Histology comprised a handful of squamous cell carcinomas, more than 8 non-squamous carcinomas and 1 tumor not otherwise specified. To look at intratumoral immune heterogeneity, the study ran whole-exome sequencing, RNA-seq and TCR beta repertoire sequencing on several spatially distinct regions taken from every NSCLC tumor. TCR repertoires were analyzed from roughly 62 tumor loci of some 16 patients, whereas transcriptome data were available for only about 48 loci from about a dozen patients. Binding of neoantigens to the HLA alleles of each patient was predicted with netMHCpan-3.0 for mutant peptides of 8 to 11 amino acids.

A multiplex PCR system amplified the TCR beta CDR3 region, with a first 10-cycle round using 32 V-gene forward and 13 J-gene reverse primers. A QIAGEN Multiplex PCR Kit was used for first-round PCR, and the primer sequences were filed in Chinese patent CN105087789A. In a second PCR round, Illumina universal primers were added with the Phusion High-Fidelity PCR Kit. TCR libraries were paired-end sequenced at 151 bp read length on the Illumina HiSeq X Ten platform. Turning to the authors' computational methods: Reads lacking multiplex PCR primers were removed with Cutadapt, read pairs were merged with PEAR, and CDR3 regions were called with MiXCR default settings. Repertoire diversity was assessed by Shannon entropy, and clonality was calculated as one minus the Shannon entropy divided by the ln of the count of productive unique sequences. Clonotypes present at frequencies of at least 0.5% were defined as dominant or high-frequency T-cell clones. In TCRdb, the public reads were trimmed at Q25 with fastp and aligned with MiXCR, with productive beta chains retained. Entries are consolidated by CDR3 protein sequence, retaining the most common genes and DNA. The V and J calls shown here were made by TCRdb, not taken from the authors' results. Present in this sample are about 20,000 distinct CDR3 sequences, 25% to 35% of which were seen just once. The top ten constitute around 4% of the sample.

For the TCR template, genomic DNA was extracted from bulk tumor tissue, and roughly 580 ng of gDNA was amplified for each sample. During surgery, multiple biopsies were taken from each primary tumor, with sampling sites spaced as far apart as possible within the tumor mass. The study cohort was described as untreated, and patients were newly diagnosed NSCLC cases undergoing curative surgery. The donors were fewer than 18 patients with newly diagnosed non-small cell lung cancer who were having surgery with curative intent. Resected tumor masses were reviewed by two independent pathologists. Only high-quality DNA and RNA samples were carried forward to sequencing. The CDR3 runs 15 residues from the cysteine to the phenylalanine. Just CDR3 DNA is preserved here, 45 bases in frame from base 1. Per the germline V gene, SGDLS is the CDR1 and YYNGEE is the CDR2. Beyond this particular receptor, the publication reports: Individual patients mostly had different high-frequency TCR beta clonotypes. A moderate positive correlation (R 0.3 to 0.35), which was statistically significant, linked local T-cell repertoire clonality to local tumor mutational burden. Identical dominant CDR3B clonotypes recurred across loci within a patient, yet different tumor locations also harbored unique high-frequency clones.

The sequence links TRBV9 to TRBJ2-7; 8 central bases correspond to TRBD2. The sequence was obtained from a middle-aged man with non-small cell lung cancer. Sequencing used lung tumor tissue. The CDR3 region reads CTSSTGLAREYEQYF. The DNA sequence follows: TGTACCAGCAGCACCGGACTAGCAAGGGAGTACGAGCAGTACTTC. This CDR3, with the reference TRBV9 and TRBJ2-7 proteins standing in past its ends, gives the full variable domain DSGVTQTPKHLITATGQRVTLRCSPRSGDLSVYWYQQSLDQGLQFLIQYYNGEERAKGNILERFSAQQFPDLHSELNLSSLELGDSALYFCTSSTGLAREYEQYFGPGTRLTVT.